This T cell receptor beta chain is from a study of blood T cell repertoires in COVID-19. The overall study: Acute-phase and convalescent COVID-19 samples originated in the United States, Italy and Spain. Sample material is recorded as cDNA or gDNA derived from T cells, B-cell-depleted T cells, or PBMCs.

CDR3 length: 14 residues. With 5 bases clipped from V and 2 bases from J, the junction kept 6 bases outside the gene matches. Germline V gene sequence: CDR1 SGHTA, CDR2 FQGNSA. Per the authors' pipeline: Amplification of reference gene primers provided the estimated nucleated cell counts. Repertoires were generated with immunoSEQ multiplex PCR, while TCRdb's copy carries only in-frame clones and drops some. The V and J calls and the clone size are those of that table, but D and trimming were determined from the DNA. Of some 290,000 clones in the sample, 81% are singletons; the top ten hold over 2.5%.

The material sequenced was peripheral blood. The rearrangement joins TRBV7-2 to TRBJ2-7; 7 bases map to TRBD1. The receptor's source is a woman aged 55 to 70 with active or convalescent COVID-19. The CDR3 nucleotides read TGTGCCAGCAGCCCTCAGACAGGGACCTACGAGCAGTACTTC. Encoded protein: CASSPQTGTYEQYF.